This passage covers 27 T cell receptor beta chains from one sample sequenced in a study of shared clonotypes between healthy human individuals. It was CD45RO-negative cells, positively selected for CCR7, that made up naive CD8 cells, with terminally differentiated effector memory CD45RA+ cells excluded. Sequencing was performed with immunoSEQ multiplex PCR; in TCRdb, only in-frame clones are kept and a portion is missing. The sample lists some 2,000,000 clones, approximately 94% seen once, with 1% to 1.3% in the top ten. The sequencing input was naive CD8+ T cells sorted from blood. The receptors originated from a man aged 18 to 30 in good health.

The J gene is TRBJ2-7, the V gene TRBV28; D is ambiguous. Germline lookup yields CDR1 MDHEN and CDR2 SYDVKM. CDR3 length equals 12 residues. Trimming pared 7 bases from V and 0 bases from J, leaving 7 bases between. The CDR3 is CASTPSSYEQYF. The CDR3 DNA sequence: TGTGCCAGCACCCCGAGCTCCTACGAGCAGTACTTC.

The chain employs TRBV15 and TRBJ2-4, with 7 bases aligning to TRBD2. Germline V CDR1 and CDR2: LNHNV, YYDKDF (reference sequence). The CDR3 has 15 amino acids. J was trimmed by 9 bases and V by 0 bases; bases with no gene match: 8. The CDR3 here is CATSRDRGTTGIQYF. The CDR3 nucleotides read TGTGCCACCAGCAGAGATCGGGGGACTACAGGCATTCAGTACTTC.

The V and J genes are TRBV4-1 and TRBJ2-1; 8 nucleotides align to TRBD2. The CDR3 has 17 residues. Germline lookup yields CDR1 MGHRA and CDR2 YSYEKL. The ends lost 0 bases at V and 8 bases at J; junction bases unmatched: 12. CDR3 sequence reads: CASSQDFSGGAIDEQFF. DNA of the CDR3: TGCGCCAGCAGCCAAGACTTTTCCGGGGGGGCCATCGATGAGCAGTTCTTC.

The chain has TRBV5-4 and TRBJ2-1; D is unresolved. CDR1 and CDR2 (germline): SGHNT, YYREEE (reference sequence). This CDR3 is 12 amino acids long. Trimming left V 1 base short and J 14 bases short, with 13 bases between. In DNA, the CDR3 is TGTGCCAGCAGCTTGTCCCGACCATTGGAGTTCTTC. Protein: CASSLSRPLEFF. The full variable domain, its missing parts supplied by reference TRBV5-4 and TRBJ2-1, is ETGVTQSPTHLIKTRGQQVTLRCSSQSGHNTVSWYQQALGQGPQFIFQYYREEENGRGNFPPRFSGLQFPNYSSELNVNALELDDSALYLCASSLSRPLEFFGPGTRLTVL.

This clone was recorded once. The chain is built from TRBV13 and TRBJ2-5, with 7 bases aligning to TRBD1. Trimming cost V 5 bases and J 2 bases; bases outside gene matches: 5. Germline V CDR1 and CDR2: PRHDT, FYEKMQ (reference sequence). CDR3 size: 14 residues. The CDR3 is CASSNRDSQETQYF. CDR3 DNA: TGTGCCAGCAGCAATCGGGACAGTCAAGAGACCCAGTACTTC.

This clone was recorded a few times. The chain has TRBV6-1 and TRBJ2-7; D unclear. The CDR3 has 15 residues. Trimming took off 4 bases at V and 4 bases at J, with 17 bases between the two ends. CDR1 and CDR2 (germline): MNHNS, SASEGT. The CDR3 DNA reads TGTGCCAGCAGTGTGGCGCCTAACACTTTTTACGAGCAGTACTTC. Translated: CASSVAPNTFYEQYF.

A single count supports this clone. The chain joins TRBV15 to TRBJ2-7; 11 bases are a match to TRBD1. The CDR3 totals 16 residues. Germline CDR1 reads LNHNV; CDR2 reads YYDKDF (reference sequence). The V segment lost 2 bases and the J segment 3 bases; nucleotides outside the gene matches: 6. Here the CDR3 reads CATSRLTGTGGYEQYF. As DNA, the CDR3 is TGTGCCACCAGCAGACTCACCGGGACAGGGGGCTACGAGCAGTACTTC.

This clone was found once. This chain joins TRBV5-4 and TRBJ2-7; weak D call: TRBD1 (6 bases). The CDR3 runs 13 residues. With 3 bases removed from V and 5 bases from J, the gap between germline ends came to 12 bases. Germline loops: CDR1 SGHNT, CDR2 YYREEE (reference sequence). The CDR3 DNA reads TGTGCCAGCAGCTCAGGGGAGAGGGACGAGCAGTACTTC. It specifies CASSSGERDEQYF.

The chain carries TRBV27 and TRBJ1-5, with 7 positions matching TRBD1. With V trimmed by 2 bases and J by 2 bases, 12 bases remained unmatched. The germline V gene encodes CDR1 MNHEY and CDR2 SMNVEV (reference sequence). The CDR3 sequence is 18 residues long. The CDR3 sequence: CASSLGTVPGGGNQPQHF. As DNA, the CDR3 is TGTGCCAGCAGTTTAGGGACAGTACCAGGAGGCGGCAATCAGCCCCAGCATTTT.

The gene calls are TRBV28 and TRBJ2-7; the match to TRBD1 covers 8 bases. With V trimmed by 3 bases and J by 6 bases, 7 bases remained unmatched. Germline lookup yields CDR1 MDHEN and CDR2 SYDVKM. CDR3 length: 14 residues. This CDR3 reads CASSFSGGTGEQYF. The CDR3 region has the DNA TGTGCCAGCAGTTTTTCAGGGGGGACAGGCGAGCAGTACTTC.

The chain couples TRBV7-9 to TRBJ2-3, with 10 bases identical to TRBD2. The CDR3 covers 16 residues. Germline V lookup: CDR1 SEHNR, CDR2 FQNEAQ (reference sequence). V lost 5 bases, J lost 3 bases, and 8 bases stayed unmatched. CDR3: CASSPLAGVRTDTQYF. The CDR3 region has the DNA TGTGCCAGCAGCCCCCTAGCGGGAGTAAGGACAGATACGCAGTATTTT.

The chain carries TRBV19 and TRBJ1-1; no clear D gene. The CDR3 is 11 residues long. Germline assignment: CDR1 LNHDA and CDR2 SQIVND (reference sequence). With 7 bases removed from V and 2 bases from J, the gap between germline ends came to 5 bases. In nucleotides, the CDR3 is TGTGCCAGTACCACCAACACTGAAGCTTTCTTT. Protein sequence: CASTTNTEAFF.

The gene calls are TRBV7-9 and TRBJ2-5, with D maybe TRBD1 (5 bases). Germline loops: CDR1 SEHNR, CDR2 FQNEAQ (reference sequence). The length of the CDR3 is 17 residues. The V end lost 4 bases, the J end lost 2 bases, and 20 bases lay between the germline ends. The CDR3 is CASSSLRAGILQETQYF. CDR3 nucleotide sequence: TGTGCCAGCAGCTCCCTAAGGGCAGGGATCTTACAAGAGACCCAGTACTTC.

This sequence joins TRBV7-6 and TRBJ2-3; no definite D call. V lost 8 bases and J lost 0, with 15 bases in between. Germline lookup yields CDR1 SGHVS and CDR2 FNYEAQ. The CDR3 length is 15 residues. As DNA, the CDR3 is TGTGCCAGCCGGTTGACGGTGACTAGCACAGATACGCAGTATTTT. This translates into CASRLTVTSTDTQYF.

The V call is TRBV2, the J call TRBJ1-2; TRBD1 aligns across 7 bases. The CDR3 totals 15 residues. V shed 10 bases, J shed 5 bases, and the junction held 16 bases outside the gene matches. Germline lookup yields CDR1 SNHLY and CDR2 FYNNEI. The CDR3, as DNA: TGTGCCACCCCCGAGGGTACAGGGGCGGTTTATGGCTACACCTTC. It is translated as CATPEGTGAVYGYTF.

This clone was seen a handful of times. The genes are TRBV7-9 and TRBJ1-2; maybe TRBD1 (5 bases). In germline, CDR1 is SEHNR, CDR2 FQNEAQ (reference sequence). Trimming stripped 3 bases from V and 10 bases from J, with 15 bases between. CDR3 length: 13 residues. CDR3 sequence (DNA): TGTGCCAGCAGCTTGGGGACCCCAGCCGACTACACCTTC. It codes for CASSLGTPADYTF. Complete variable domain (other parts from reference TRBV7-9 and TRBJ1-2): DTGVSQNPRHKITKRGQNVTFRCDPISEHNRLYWYRQTLGQGPEFLTYFQNEAQLEKSRLLSDRFSAERPKGSFSTLEIQRTEQGDSAMYLCASSLGTPADYTFGSGTRLTVV.

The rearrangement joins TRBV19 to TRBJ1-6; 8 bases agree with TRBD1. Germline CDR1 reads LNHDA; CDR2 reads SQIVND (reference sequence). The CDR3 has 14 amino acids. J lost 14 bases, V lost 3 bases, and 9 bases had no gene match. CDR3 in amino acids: CASSIRDRGVSLHF. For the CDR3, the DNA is TGTGCCAGTAGTATTCGTGACAGGGGTGTCTCCCTCCACTTT.

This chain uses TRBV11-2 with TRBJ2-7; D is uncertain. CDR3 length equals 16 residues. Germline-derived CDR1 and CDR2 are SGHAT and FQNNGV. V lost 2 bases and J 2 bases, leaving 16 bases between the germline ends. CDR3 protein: CASSLFGAPGTYEQYF. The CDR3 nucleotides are TGTGCCAGCAGCTTATTTGGCGCCCCGGGCACCTACGAGCAGTACTTC.

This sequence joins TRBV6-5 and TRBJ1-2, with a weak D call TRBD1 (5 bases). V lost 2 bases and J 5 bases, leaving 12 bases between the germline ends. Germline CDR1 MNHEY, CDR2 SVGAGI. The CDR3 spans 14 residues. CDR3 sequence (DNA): TGTGCCAGCAGTTACCAGGGCGCTTGGTATGGCTACACCTTC. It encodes CASSYQGAWYGYTF.

This CDR3 reads CASSLKVGDSRSGANVLTF. The CDR3 DNA follows: TGTGCCAGCAGTTTGAAAGTAGGGGACTCCCGCTCTGGGGCCAACGTCCTGACTTTC. V usage is TRBV28 and J usage is TRBJ2-6, with D possibly matching TRBD2 (6 bases). V gave up 3 bases and J gave up 0 bases, with 18 bases separating them. CDR3 length: 19 amino acids. CDR1 is MDHEN, CDR2 SYDVKM, per germline.

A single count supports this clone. The CDR3 protein is CASYEPGLSNEQFF. CDR3 in DNA: TGTGCCAGTTACGAACCGGGACTCAGCAATGAGCAGTTCTTC. The J gene is TRBJ2-1, the V gene TRBV28; TRBD2 might be the D (6 bases). Germline loops: CDR1 MDHEN, CDR2 SYDVKM. CDR3 length: 14 amino acids. The V and J ends lost 9 bases and 6 bases respectively, with 18 bases between them.

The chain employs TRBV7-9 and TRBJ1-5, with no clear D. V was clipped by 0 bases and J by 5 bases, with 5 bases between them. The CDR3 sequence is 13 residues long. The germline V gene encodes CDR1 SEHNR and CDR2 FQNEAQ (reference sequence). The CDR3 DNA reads TGTGCCAGCAGCTTAGCCGCAGATCAGCCCCAGCATTTT. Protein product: CASSLAADQPQHF.

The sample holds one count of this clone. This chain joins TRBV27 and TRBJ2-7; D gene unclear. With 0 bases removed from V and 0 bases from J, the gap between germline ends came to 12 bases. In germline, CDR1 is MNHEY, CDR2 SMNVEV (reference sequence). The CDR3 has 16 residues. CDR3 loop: CASSLSISTSSYEQYF. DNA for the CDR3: TGTGCCAGCAGTTTATCGATAAGCACGAGCTCCTACGAGCAGTACTTC.

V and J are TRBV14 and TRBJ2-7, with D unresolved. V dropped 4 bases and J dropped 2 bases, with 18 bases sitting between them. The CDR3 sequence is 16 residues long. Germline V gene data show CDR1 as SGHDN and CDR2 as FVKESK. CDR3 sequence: CASSPAWEVLPYEQYF. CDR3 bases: TGTGCCAGCAGCCCCGCTTGGGAAGTCCTGCCCTACGAGCAGTACTTC. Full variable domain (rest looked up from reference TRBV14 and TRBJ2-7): EAGVTQFPSHSVIEKGQTVTLRCDPISGHDNLYWYRRVMGKEIKFLLHFVKESKQDESGMPNNRFLAERTGGTYSTLKVQPAELEDSGVYFCASSPAWEVLPYEQYFGPGTRLTVT.

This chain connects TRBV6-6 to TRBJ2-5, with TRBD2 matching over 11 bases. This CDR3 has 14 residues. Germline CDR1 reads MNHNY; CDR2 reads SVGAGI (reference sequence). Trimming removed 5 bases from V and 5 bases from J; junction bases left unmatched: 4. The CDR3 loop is CASSIAGGLETQYF. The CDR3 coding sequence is TGTGCCAGCAGTATAGCGGGAGGGCTGGAGACCCAGTACTTC.

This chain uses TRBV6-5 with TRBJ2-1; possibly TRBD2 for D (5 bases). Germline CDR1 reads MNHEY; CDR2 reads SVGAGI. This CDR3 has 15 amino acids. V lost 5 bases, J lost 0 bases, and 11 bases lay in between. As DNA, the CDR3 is TGTGCCAGCAGTCCCGGACTGAGCTCCTACAATGAGCAGTTCTTC. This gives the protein CASSPGLSSYNEQFF.

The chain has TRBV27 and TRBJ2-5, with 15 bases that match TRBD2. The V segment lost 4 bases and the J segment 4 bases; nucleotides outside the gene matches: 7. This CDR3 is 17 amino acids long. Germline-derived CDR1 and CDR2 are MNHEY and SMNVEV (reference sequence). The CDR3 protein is CASSSGLAGGLLETQYF. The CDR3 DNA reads TGTGCCAGCAGTTCCGGACTAGCGGGAGGGCTCTTAGAGACCCAGTACTTC.